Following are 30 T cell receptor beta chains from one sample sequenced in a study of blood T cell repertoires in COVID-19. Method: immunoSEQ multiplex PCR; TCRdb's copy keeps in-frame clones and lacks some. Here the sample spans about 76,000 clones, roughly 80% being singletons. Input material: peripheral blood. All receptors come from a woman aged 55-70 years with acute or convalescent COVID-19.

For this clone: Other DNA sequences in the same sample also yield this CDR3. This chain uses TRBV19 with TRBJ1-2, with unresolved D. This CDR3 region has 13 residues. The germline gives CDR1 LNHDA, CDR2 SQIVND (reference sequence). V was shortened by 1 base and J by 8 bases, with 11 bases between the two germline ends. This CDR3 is CASSIGDRSGYTF. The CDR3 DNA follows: TGTGCCAGTAGTATAGGAGATCGGTCCGGCTACACCTTC.

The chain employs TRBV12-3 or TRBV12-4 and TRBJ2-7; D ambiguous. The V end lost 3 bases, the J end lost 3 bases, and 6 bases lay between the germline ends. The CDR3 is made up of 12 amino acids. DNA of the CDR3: TGTGCCAGCAGTTTGACTCGCTACGAGCAGTACTTC. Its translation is CASSLTRYEQYF.

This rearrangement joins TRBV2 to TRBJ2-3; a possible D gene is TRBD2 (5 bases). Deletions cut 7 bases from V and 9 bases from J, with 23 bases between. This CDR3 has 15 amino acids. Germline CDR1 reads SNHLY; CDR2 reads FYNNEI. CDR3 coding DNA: TGTGCCAGCAATATTAAGAGGACTCCTCCTTCGACGCAGTATTTT. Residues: CASNIKRTPPSTQYF.

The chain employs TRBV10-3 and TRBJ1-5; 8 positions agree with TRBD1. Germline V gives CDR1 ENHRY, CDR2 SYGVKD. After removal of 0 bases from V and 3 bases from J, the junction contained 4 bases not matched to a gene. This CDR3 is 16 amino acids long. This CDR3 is CAISESRTGHNQPQHF. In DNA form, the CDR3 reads TGTGCCATCAGTGAGTCCCGGACAGGGCACAATCAGCCCCAGCATTTT.

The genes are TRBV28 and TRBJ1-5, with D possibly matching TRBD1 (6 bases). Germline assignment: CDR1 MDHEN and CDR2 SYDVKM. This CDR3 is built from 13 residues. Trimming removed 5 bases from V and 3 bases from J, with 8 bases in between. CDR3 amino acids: CASSRQDNQPQHF. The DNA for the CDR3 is TGTGCCAGCAGTCGACAGGACAATCAGCCCCAGCATTTT.

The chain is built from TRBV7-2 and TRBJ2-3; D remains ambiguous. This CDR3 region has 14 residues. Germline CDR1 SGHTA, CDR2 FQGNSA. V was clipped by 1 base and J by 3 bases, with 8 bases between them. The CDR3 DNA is TGTGCCAGCAGCTTAGTACAGCCTACAGATACGCAGTATTTT. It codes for CASSLVQPTDTQYF.

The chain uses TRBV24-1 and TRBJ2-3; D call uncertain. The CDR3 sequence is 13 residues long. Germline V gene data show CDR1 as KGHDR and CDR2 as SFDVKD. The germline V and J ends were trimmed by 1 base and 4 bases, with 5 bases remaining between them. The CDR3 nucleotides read TGTGCCACCAGTGATTTTTCGGCAGATACGCAGTATTTT. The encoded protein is CATSDFSADTQYF.

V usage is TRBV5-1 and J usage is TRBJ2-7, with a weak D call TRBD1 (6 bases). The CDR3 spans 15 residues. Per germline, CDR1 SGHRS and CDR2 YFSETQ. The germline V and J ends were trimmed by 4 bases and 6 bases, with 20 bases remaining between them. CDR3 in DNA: TGCGCCAGCAGCCCGGCAAACAGGGTAACGAGCGAGCAGTACTTC. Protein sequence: CASSPANRVTSEQYF.

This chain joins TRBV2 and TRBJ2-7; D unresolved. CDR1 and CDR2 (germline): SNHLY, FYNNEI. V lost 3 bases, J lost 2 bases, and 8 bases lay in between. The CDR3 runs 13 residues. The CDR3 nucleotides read TGTGCCAGCAGTGACCCCAGGCCCTACGAGCAGTACTTC. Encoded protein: CASSDPRPYEQYF.

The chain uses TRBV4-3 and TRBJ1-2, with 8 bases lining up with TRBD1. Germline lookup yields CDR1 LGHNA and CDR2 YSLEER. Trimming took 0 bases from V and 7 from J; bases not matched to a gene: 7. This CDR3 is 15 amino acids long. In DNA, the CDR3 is TGCGCCAGCAGCCAAGACGGACAGGGAGGGCGTGGCTACACCTTC. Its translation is CASSQDGQGGRGYTF.

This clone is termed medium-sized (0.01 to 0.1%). This chain's CDR3 is CASSKDGRNTEAFF. The CDR3 bases are TGTGCCAGCAGTAAAGACGGGAGGAACACTGAAGCTTTCTTT. The gene calls are TRBV2 and TRBJ1-1; unclear D gene. This CDR3 is built from 14 residues. The germline V gene encodes CDR1 SNHLY and CDR2 FYNNEI. Between the trimmed V and J ends, which lost 5 bases and 1 base, there was a span of 11 bases.

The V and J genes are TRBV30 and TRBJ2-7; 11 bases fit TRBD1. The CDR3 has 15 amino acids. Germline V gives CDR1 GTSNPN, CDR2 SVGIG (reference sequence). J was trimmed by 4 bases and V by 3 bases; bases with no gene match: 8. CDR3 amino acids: CAWRGDRGVEYEQYF. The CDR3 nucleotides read TGTGCCTGGAGGGGGGACAGGGGGGTGGAGTACGAGCAGTACTTC.

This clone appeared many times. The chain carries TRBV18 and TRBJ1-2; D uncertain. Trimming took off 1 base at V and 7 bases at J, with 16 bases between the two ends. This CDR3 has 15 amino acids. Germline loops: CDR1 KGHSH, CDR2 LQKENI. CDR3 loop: CASSPLSAREGGYTF. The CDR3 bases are TGTGCCAGCTCACCACTTTCGGCACGAGAGGGTGGCTACACCTTC.

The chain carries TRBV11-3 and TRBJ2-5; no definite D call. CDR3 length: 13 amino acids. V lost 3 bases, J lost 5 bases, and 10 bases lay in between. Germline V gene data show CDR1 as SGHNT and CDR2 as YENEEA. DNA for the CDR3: TGTGCCAGCAGCTTTACGGTCCGGGAGACCCAGTACTTC. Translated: CASSFTVRETQYF.

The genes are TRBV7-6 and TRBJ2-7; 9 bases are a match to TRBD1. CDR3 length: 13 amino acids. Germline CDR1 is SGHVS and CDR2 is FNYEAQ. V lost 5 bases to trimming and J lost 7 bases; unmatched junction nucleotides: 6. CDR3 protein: CASSKRQGEEQYF. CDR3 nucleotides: TGTGCCAGCAGCAAACGACAGGGGGAAGAGCAGTACTTC.

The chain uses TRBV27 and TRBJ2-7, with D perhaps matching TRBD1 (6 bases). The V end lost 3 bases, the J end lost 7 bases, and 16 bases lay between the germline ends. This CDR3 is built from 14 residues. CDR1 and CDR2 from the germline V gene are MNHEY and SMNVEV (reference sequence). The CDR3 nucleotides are TGTGCCAGCAGTTTTAAGGGGGACATACCAGAGCAGTACTTC. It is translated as CASSFKGDIPEQYF.

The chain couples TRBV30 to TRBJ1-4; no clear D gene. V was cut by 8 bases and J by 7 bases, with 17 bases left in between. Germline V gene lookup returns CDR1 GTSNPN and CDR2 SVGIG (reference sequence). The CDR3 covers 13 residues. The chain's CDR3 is CAGAADLGEKLFF. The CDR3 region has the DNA TGTGCCGGCGCAGCGGACCTAGGTGAAAAACTGTTTTTT.

The CDR3 nucleotides are TGCGCCAGCAGCTCAACAGGGGACTATGGCTACACCTTC. Translating gives CASSSTGDYGYTF. The chain is built from TRBV5-1 and TRBJ1-2; 7 bases align to TRBD1. The CDR3 spans 13 residues. CDR1 is SGHRS, CDR2 YFSETQ, per germline. After removal of 3 bases from V and 3 bases from J, the junction contained 2 bases not matched to a gene.

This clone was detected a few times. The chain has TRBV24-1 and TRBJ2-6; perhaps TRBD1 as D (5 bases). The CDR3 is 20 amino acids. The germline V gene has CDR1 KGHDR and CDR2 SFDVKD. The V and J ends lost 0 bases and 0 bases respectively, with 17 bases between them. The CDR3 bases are TGTGCCACCAGTGATTTGCGGACCAGGGATCCACTCTCTGGGGCCAACGTCCTGACTTTC. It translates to CATSDLRTRDPLSGANVLTF.

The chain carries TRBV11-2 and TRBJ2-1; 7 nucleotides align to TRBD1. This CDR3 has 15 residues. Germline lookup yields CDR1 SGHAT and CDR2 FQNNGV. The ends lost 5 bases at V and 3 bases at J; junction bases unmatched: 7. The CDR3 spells CASSTQGRIYNEQFF. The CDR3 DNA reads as TGTGCCAGCAGCACACAGGGGCGGATCTACAATGAGCAGTTCTTC.

Written as DNA, the CDR3 is TGTGCCAGCAGTTTTAGCGGGGGGAACTACAATGAGCAGTTCTTC. As protein: CASSFSGGNYNEQFF. The V call is TRBV7-2, the J call TRBJ2-1; 10 nucleotides align to TRBD2. V shed 6 bases, J shed 3 bases, and the junction held 5 bases outside the gene matches. The CDR3 contains 15 residues. Per the germline V gene, CDR1 is SGHTA and CDR2 is FQGNSA.

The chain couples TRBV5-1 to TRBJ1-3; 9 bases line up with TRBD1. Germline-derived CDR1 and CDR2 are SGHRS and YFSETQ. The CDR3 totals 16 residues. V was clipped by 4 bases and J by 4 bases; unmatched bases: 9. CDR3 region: CASSPGQGGSGNTIYF. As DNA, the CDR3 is TGCGCCAGCAGCCCGGGACAGGGAGGCTCCGGAAACACCATATATTTT.

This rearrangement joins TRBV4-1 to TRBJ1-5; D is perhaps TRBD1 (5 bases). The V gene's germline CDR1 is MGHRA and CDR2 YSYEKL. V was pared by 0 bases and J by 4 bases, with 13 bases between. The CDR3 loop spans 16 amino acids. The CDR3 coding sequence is TGCGCCAGCAGCCAAGACTCCCGGGGGGAAAATCAGCCCCAGCATTTT. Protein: CASSQDSRGENQPQHF.

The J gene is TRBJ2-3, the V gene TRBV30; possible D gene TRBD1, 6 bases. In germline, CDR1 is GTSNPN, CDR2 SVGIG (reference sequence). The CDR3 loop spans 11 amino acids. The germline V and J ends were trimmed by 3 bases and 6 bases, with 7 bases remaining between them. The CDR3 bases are TGTGCCTGGAGGGGGGCCGATACGCAGTATTTT. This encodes CAWRGADTQYF.

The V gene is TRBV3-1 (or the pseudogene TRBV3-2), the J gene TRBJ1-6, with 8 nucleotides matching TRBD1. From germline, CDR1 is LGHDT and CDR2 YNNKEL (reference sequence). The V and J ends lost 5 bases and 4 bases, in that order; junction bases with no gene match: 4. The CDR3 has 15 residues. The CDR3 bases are TGTGCCAGCAGCTTAGACAGGGGATATAATTCACCCCTCCACTTT. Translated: CASSLDRGYNSPLHF.

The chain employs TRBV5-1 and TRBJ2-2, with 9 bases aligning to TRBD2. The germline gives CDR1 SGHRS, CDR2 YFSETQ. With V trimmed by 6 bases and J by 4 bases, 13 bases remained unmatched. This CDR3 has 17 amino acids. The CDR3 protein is CASNLQRGEGGTGELFF. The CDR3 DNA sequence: TGCGCCAGCAACCTCCAGCGGGGGGAAGGGGGCACCGGGGAGCTGTTTTTT.

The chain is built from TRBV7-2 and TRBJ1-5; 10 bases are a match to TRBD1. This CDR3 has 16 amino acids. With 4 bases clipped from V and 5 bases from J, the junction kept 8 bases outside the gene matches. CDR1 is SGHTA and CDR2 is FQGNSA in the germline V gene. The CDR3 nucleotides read TGTGCCAGCAGCTCGGTTATAGGGACAGGGGATCAGCCCCAGCATTTT. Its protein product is CASSSVIGTGDQPQHF. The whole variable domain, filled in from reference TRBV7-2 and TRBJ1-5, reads GAGVSQSPSNKVTEKGKDVELRCDPISGHTALYWYRQSLGQGLEFLIYFQGNSAPDKSGLPSDRFSAERTGGSVSTLTIQRTQQEDSAVYLCASSSVIGTGDQPQHFGDGTRLSIL.

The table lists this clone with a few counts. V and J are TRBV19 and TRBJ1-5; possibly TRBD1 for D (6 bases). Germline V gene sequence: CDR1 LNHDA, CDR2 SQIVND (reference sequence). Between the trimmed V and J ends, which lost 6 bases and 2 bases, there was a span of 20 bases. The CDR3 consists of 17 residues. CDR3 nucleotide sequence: TGTGCCAGTAGCCCGGGACAAGGAAGTGTTGGCAATCAGCCCCAGCATTTT. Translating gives CASSPGQGSVGNQPQHF.

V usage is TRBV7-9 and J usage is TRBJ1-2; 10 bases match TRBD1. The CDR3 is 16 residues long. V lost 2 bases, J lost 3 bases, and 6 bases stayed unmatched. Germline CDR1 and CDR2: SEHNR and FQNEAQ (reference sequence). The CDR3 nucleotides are TGTGCCAGCAGCTTAACGACAGGGGGCGCAGACTATGGCTACACCTTC. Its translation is CASSLTTGGADYGYTF.

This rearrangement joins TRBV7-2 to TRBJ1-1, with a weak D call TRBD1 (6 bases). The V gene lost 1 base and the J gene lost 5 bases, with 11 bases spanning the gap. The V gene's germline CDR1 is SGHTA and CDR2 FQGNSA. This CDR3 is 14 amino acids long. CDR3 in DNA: TGTGCCAGCAGCTTAGGTCGGGGGGCAACTGAAGCTTTCTTT. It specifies CASSLGRGATEAFF.